Listed here is a single T cell receptor beta chain. TCRdb's table, derived via immunoSEQ multiplex PCR, lists solely in-frame clones and lacks some. The sample comprises approximately 81,000 clones, around 89% of which are singletons, and 1% to 1.5% rests with the top ten. The data belong to a study of blood T cell repertoires in COVID-19. The wider study: The origin of the acute and convalescent COVID-19 samples was the United States, Italy and Spain. PBMCs, B-cell-depleted T cells, or T cells were the source of the cDNA or gDNA that made up the material.

V was trimmed by 3 bases and J by 4 bases, leaving 7 bases between them. This CDR3 is built from 12 residues. Participant-reported clinical history was the basis for cohort assignment. The sequence was obtained from a woman aged 50 to 65 with acute COVID-19. This rearrangement joins TRBV12-3 or TRBV12-4 to TRBJ2-7, with D possibly matching TRBD2 (5 bases). The sample taken for sequencing was PBMCs or T cells enriched from blood (not recorded which). This chain's CDR3 is CASSFGNYEQYF. The CDR3 DNA is TGTGCCAGCAGTTTCGGGAATTACGAGCAGTACTTC.